This is a list of T cell receptor beta chains from one sample in a study of CXCR3-negative and CXCR3-positive naive CD8 T cells. TCRdb re-called the 5' RACE reads; every CDR3 protein appears as one record, without DNA. In total, the table holds 130,000 or so distinct CDR3 sequences. Sequencing was carried out using naive CXCR3- CD8+ T cells from blood. The receptor source for this set is a human donor in good health. Some clones in this sample may be carry-over from other donors' samples. The CDR3 runs from the conserved cysteine through the conserved F or W.

J gene	V gene	CDR3 length	CDR3 protein
TRBJ1-2	TRBV29-1	15	CSVSTGGDPRYGYTF
TRBJ1-5	TRBV28	15	CASSGHRGINQPQHF
TRBJ2-7	TRBV7-9	16	CASSAARDRTSYEQYF
TRBJ1-1	TRBV12-3/TRBV12-4	12	CASGQGGTEAFF
TRBJ2-2	TRBV29-1	15	CSVEMGATNTGELFF
TRBJ2-1	TRBV9	15	CASSVVDSTRNEQFF
TRBJ2-7	TRBV7-3	15	CASSLEAGTLYEQYF
TRBJ2-3	TRBV20-1	11	CSASPRPSQYF
TRBJ2-1	TRBV5-1	14	CASSLFAGSDEQFF
TRBJ1-1	TRBV29-1	12	CSVDRGGTEAFF
TRBJ2-1	TRBV7-7	15	CASSSGQGGYNEQFF
TRBJ2-7	TRBV5-1	17	CASSLVGSGSTSYEQYF
TRBJ1-6	TRBV4-1	16	CASSQVGSVVNSPLHF
TRBJ2-7	TRBV28	14	CASSPDISSYEQYF
TRBJ1-1	TRBV5-1	14	CASSGGDLSTEAFF
TRBJ2-1	TRBV3-1	18	CASSQPSDVAVFYNEQFF
TRBJ1-1	TRBV4-3	15	CASSPDFTQNTEAFF
TRBJ2-2	TRBV6-2/TRBV6-3	15	CASSYTPRVTGELFF
TRBJ2-1	TRBV15	15	CATSIRGTAYNEQFF
TRBJ1-1	TRBV14	16	CASSQDEGAFVTEAFF
TRBJ1-1	TRBV25-1	16	CASSGGEPLWNTEAFF
TRBJ2-7	TRBV5-1	15	CASSPSGGANYEQYF
TRBJ2-7	TRBV28	14	CASSLTGTSYEQYF
TRBJ2-7	TRBV7-6	11	CASSWGAEQYF
TRBJ2-7	TRBV28	15	CASSQPGTGDYEQYF
TRBJ2-7	TRBV7-9	14	CASSADRDHYEQYF
TRBJ2-3	TRBV3-1	16	CASSQEERFPTDTQYF
TRBJ1-3	TRBV6-6	17	CASSYYGSAYSGNTIYF
TRBJ2-7	TRBV7-8	14	CASSSQGTGAEQYF
TRBJ2-1	TRBV7-2	14	CASNPSGTHNEQFF
TRBJ2-5	TRBV12-3/TRBV12-4	17	CASTILDRQTPQETQYF
TRBJ2-3	TRBV12-3/TRBV12-4	14	CASSRGSTADTQYF
TRBJ2-7	TRBV5-1	12	CASRAGAYEQYF
TRBJ1-6	TRBV25-1	16	CASSDSYRVYNSPLHF